Sequencing of this T cell receptor beta chain was carried out in a study of CD8+CD57+ T cells in acquired aplastic anemia. Findings and caveats of the study: Patients had about 31 CD8+ CDR3 sequences in common with controls (the shared set).

The junction had 13 bases not matched to a gene; V was cut back by 5 bases and J by 12 bases. CDR3 length equals 14 residues. From germline, CDR1 is DFQATT and CDR2 SNEGSKA (reference sequence). Patients selected for sequencing had displayed CD8+CD57+ cell expansion by flow cytometry. This clonotype came up a few times. Antigen specificity is unknown. Profiling that covered TCR beta VDJ and CDR3 relied on genomic DNA as its template. TCRdb reprocessed the reads via MiXCR and lists one record per CDR3 protein. The sample lists about 190,000 distinct CDR3 sequences, nearly 50% seen once, with about 9.7% in the top ten.

The sequence derives from a human donor with aplastic anemia. Sequenced input: sorted CD4+, CD8+, or CD8+CD57+ T cells (not recorded which) from PBMCs. V gene TRBV20-1 combines with J gene TRBJ1-6, with 7 bases fitting TRBD1. CDR3 sequence (DNA): TGCAGTGCTTACCTGGGACAGCCGAGTGAACCCCTCCACTTT. This codes for CSAYLGQPSEPLHF.